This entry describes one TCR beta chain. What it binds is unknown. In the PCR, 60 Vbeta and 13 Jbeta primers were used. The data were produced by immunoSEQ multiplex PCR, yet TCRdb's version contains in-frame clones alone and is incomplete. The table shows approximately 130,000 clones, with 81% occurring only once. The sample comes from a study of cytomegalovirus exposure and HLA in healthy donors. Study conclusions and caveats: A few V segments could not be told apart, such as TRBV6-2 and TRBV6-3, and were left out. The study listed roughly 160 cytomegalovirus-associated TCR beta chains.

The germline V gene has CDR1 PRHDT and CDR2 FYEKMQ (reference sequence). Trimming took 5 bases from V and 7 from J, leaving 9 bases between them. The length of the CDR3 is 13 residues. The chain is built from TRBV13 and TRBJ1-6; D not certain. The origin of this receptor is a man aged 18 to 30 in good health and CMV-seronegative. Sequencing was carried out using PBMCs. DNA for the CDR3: TGTGCCAGCAGCCACCGACAAAATTCACCCCTCCACTTT. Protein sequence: CASSHRQNSPLHF.